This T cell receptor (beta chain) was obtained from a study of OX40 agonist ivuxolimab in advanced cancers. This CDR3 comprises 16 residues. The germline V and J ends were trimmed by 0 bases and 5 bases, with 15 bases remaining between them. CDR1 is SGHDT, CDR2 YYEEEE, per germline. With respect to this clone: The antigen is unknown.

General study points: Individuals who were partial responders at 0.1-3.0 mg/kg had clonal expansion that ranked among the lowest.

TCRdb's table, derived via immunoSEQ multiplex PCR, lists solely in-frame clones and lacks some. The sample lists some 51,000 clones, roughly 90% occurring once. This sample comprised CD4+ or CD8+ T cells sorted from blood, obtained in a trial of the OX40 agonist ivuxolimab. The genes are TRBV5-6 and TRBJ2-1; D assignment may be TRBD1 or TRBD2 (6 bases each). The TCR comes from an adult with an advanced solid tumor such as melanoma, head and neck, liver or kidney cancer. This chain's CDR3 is CASSLARGLYDNEQFF. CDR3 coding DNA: TGTGCCAGCAGCTTGGCTCGGGGGCTCTACGACAATGAGCAGTTCTTC.